This T cell receptor (beta chain) was captured in a study of cytomegalovirus exposure and HLA in healthy donors. At the level of the study: The roughly 120 validation repertoires, a later analysis reported, used the same platform as the approximately 630 first-cohort repertoires.

The CDR3 length is 15 residues. V was clipped by 2 bases and J by 0 bases, with 10 bases between them. In germline, CDR1 is GTSNPN, CDR2 SVGIG (reference sequence). Clones were read by immunoSEQ multiplex PCR, and TCRdb kept only the in-frame ones, dropping some. The sample holds some 120,000 clones, 95% to 96% seen once. Regarding the study as a whole: CMV antigen specificity of a few CMV-associated chains was confirmed in vitro. As was reported, the classifier diagnosed cytomegalovirus status with high specificity and sensitivity.

This clone occurred once. Its cognate antigen is unknown. This chain links TRBV30 with TRBJ2-2, with TRBD1 as a possible D gene (5 bases). Source material: PBMCs. The sequence was obtained from a young man in good health and CMV-seronegative. CDR3 DNA sequence: TGTGCCTGGAGTCAGGGCAACCCGAACACCGGGGAGCTGTTTTTT. It specifies CAWSQGNPNTGELFF.